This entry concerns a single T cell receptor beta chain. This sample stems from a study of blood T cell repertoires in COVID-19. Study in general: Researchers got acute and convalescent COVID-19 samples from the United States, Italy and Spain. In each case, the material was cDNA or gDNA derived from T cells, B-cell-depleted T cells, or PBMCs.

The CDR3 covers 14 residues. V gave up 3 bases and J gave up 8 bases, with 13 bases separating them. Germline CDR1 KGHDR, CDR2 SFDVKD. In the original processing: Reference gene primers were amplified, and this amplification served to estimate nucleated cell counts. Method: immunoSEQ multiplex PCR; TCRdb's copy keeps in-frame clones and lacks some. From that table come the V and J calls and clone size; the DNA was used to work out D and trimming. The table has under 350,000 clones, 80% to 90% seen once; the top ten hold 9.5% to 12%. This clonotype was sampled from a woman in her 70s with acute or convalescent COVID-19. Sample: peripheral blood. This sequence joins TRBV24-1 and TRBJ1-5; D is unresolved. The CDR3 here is CATSDSDRGEPQHF. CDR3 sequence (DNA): TGTGCCACCAGTGATAGCGACCGAGGCGAGCCCCAGCATTTT.